A single sample gave rise to the 17 T cell receptor beta chains below, sequenced in a study of shared clonotypes between healthy human individuals. Generated by immunoSEQ multiplex PCR, the TCRdb table keeps only in-frame clones and is missing some. The sample lists approximately 640,000 clones, about 92% occurring once. Sample: memory CD8+ T cells from PBMCs. Sample subset: CD45RO+ cells pooled with CCR7-negative TemRA cells. The receptors were sampled from a young man in good health. Some clones in this sample may be carry-over from other donors' samples.

The chain recombines TRBV28 with TRBJ1-3, with 9 bases that match TRBD1. J was trimmed by 3 bases and V by 4 bases; bases with no gene match: 1. The CDR3 is 14 amino acids. Germline V CDR1 and CDR2: MDHEN, SYDVKM. CDR3 in amino acids: CASSWTGDGNTIYF. The CDR3 nucleotides read TGTGCCAGCAGTTGGACAGGGGATGGAAACACCATATATTTT. Combining the CDR3 with reference TRBV28 and TRBJ1-3 gives the whole variable domain DVKVTQSSRYLVKRTGEKVFLECVQDMDHENMFWYRQDPGLGLRLIYFSYDVKMKEKGDIPEGYSVSREKKERFSLILESASTNQTSMYLCASSWTGDGNTIYFGEGSWLTVV.

The CDR3 DNA reads as TGTGCCAGCAGCTTGTCCGATACGCAGTATTTT. Amino acids: CASSLSDTQYF. The rearrangement uses TRBV5-4 and TRBJ2-3; D ambiguous. Trimming took off 1 base at V and 6 bases at J, with 3 bases between the two ends. CDR3 length: 11 residues. The germline gives CDR1 SGHNT, CDR2 YYREEE (reference sequence). Full variable domain (remainder filled in from reference TRBV5-4 and TRBJ2-3): ETGVTQSPTHLIKTRGQQVTLRCSSQSGHNTVSWYQQALGQGPQFIFQYYREEENGRGNFPPRFSGLQFPNYSSELNVNALELDDSALYLCASSLSDTQYFGPGTRLTVL.

V usage is TRBV6-6 and J usage is TRBJ1-1, with no clear D. The CDR3 contains 14 residues. V was cut by 2 bases and J by 3 bases, with 10 bases left in between. Germline CDR1 is MNHNY and CDR2 is SVGAGI (reference sequence). The CDR3 sequence is CASSYLGVDTEAFF. CDR3 nucleotide sequence: TGTGCCAGCAGTTACCTCGGAGTTGACACTGAAGCTTTCTTT.

This clone was seen only once. The gene calls are TRBV11-2 and TRBJ2-6, with TRBD1 identical over 7 bases. Trimming cost V 4 bases and J 0 bases; bases outside gene matches: 12. The CDR3 contains 19 residues. The germline gives CDR1 SGHAT, CDR2 FQNNGV. CDR3 loop: CASSSRNGTAYSGANVLTF. In DNA, the CDR3 is TGTGCCAGCAGCTCCCGTAACGGGACAGCTTACTCTGGGGCCAACGTCCTGACTTTC.

The V and J genes are TRBV28 and TRBJ2-4; D remains unclear. The ends were cut back, 5 bases at V and 2 bases at J, with 10 bases in the middle. CDR1 is MDHEN, CDR2 SYDVKM, per germline. This CDR3 is 14 amino acids long. CDR3: CASSPSHPKNIQYF. The CDR3 DNA reads TGTGCCAGCAGTCCCTCTCACCCCAAAAACATTCAGTACTTC. Complete variable domain (other parts from reference TRBV28 and TRBJ2-4): DVKVTQSSRYLVKRTGEKVFLECVQDMDHENMFWYRQDPGLGLRLIYFSYDVKMKEKGDIPEGYSVSREKKERFSLILESASTNQTSMYLCASSPSHPKNIQYFGAGTRLSVL.

V usage is TRBV7-9 and J usage is TRBJ2-5; TRBD1 or TRBD2 may be the D gene (5 bases each). The end of the DNA aligns better with TRBJ2-7, so the J call may be wrong. The CDR3 has 13 residues. CDR1 is SEHNR and CDR2 is FQNEAQ in the germline V gene (reference sequence). Here the CDR3 reads CASVPGLYYEQYF. The CDR3, as DNA: TGTGCCAGCGTACCGGGGCTCTACTACGAGCAGTACTTC.

The chain links TRBV4-3 to TRBJ2-3; D not certain. The germline gives CDR1 LGHNA, CDR2 YSLEER. There are 14 residues in the CDR3. V was trimmed by 1 base and J by 3 bases, leaving 8 bases between them. The CDR3 DNA reads TGCGCCAGCAGCCAAGTCTTGGGGACAGATACGCAGTATTTT. This translates into CASSQVLGTDTQYF.

The rearrangement links TRBV12-5 to TRBJ1-4; D unresolved. CDR1 and CDR2 from the germline V gene are LGHNT and FRNRAP. Trimming removed 5 bases at V and 2 bases at J, with 15 bases between. CDR3 length: 16 residues. CDR3 sequence (DNA): TGTGCTAGTGGTAATCGGGAGGGAGCCACTAATGAAAAACTGTTTTTT. This encodes CASGNREGATNEKLFF.

The rearrangement links TRBV27 to TRBJ2-1; 9 bases map to TRBD2. Germline V gene data show CDR1 as MNHEY and CDR2 as SMNVEV (reference sequence). The CDR3 length is 14 residues. The ends lost 3 bases at V and 6 bases at J; junction bases unmatched: 3. The chain's CDR3 is CASSFLAGINEQFF. Here the CDR3 DNA reads TGTGCCAGCAGTTTTCTAGCGGGGATCAATGAGCAGTTCTTC.

Note on this clone: Other DNA sequences in the same sample also yield this CDR3. This chain joins TRBV27 and TRBJ2-7; D gene unclear. Trimming took off 3 bases at V and 2 bases at J, with 8 bases between the two ends. Germline lookup yields CDR1 MNHEY and CDR2 SMNVEV (reference sequence). The CDR3 spans 13 residues. Here the CDR3 reads CASSLPGAYEQYF. CDR3 nucleotides: TGTGCCAGCAGTTTGCCAGGAGCCTACGAGCAGTACTTC.

The chain has TRBV7-2 and TRBJ1-1, with 8 bases identical to TRBD1. There are 14 residues in the CDR3. Germline V gene lookup returns CDR1 SGHTA and CDR2 FQGNSA. V was clipped by 7 bases and J by 4 bases; unmatched bases: 8. This CDR3 reads CASNTRGQGTEAFF. In DNA form, the CDR3 reads TGTGCCAGCAACACCAGGGGGCAGGGCACTGAAGCTTTCTTT.

The chain uses TRBV27 and TRBJ2-3; TRBD2 is a possible D gene (5 bases). The CDR3 has 12 amino acids. V was cut by 8 bases and J by 5 bases, with 11 bases left in between. From germline, CDR1 is MNHEY and CDR2 SMNVEV (reference sequence). In nucleotides, the CDR3 is TGTGCCAGCCGTCCCCGGGGAGATACGCAGTATTTT. This encodes CASRPRGDTQYF.

This chain links TRBV7-7 with TRBJ2-7; 10 nucleotides agree with TRBD2. Unmatched junction bases numbered 5, after V lost 2 bases and J lost 1 base. Per germline, CDR1 SSHAT and CDR2 FNYEAQ (reference sequence). The CDR3 contains 16 residues. CDR3 sequence reads: CASSLTLAGGSYEQYF. CDR3 DNA sequence: TGTGCCAGCAGCTTAACTTTAGCGGGAGGTTCCTACGAGCAGTACTTC.

The chain joins TRBV5-1 to TRBJ2-5; 11 bases map to TRBD2. The CDR3 has 18 residues. V lost 1 base, J lost 6 bases, and 14 bases stayed unmatched. The germline gives CDR1 SGHRS, CDR2 YFSETQ. CDR3 nucleotide sequence: TGCGCCAGCAGCTTGCTGAAGACTAGCGGGATTATACCAAAGACCCAGTACTTC. This encodes CASSLLKTSGIIPKTQYF.

The chain is built from TRBV27 and TRBJ2-6, with D tentatively TRBD1 (6 bases). In germline, CDR1 is MNHEY, CDR2 SMNVEV (reference sequence). Trimming left V 3 bases short and J 0 bases short, with 9 bases between. The CDR3 contains 16 residues. The CDR3 DNA is TGTGCCAGCAGTTTGACAGGAGCCTCTGGGGCCAACGTCCTGACTTTC. Translation gives CASSLTGASGANVLTF.

The chain couples TRBV5-1 to TRBJ2-7; D unresolved. The V and J ends lost 4 bases and 2 bases respectively, with 13 bases between them. This CDR3 has 14 residues. Germline lookup yields CDR1 SGHRS and CDR2 YFSETQ. The DNA for the CDR3 is TGCGCCAGCAGCACACCCAGGCTCCCCTACGAGCAGTACTTC. Its protein product is CASSTPRLPYEQYF.

This chain links TRBV9 with TRBJ2-1; TRBD2 might be the D (5 bases). Per germline, CDR1 SGDLS and CDR2 YYNGEE. The CDR3 totals 16 residues. Trimming left V 3 bases short and J 0 bases short, with 13 bases between. The DNA for the CDR3 is TGTGCCAGCAGCGCCTCAGCGGCGATCTCCTACAATGAGCAGTTCTTC. Protein product: CASSASAAISYNEQFF.